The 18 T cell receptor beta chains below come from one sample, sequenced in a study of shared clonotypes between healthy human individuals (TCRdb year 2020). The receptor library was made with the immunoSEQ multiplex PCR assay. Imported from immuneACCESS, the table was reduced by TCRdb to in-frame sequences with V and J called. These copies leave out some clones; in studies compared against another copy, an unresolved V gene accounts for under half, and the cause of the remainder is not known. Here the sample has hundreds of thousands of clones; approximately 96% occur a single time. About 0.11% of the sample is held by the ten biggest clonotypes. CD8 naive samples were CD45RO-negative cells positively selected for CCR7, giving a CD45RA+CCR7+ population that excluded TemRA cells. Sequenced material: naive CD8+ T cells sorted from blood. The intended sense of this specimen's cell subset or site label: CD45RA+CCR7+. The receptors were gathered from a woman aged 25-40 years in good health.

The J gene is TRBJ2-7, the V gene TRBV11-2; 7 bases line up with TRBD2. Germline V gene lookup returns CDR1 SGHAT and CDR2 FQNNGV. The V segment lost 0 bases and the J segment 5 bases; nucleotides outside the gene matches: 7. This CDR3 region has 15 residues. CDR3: CASSLDRAGSDEQYF. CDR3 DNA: TGTGCCAGCAGCTTAGATCGAGCGGGAAGCGACGAGCAGTACTTC.

The CDR3 sequence: CASSFTGTAINEQFF. The CDR3 nucleotides read TGCGCCAGCAGCTTTACCGGGACCGCAATCAATGAGCAGTTCTTC. The chain combines TRBV5-1 with TRBJ2-1; D is possibly TRBD1 or TRBD2 (5 bases each). V was pared by 2 bases and J by 6 bases, with 15 bases between. This CDR3 region has 15 residues. Germline V lookup: CDR1 SGHRS, CDR2 YFSETQ.

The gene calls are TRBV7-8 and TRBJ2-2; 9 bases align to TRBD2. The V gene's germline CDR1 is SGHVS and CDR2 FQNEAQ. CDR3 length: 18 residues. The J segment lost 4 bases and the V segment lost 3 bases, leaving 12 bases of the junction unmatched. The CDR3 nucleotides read TGTGCCAGCAGCTTCTCTCTAAATAGCGGGAGCTCCACCGGGGAGCTGTTTTTT. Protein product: CASSFSLNSGSSTGELFF.

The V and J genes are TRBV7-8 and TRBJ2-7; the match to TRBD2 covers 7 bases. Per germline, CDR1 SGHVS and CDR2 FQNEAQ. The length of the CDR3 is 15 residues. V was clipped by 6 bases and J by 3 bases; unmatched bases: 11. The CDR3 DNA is TGTGCCAGCAGTGAAAAGGAGGGACTAATCTACGAGCAGTACTTC. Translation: CASSEKEGLIYEQYF. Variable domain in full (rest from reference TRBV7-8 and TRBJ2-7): GAGVSQSPRYKVAKRGQDVALRCDPISGHVSLFWYQQALGQGPEFLTYFQNEAQLDKSGLPSDRFFAERPEGSVSTLKIQRTQQEDSAVYLCASSEKEGLIYEQYFGPGTRLTVT.

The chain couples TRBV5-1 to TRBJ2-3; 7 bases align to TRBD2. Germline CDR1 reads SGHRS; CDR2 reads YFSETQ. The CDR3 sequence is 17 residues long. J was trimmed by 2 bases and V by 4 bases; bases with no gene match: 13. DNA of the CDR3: TGCGCCAGCAGCCTGGGGTTTAAAGCGGGAAACACAGATACGCAGTATTTT. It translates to CASSLGFKAGNTDTQYF.

The CDR3 reads CASSLGGYSYEQYF. The CDR3 nucleotides are TGTGCCAGCAGCTTAGGAGGGTATTCCTACGAGCAGTACTTC. This chain uses TRBV7-8 with TRBJ2-7; D may be TRBD2 (5 bases). Per the germline V gene, CDR1 is SGHVS and CDR2 is FQNEAQ. The V end was cut by 1 base, the J end by 1 base, with 8 bases between. The length of the CDR3 is 14 residues.

The CDR3 sequence is CASSTGPGEVKGTQYF. CDR3 nucleotides: TGTGCCAGCAGCACCGGGCCCGGGGAGGTCAAGGGGACCCAGTACTTC. The chain links TRBV9 to TRBJ2-5, with D maybe TRBD2 (6 bases). V was trimmed by 4 bases and J by 7 bases, leaving 23 bases between them. The germline V gene has CDR1 SGDLS and CDR2 YYNGEE. The length of the CDR3 is 16 residues.

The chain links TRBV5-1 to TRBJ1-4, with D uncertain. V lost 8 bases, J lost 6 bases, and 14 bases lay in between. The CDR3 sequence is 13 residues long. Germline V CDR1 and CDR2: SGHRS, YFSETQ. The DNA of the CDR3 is TGCGCCAGTCGAACTGATTGGGATGAAAAACTGTTTTTT. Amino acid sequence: CASRTDWDEKLFF.

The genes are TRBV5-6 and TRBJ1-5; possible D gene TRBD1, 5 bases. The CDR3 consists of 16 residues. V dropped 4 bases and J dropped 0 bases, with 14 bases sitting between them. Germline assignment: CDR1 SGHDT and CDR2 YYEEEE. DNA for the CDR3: TGTGCCAGCAGCCAGGGTGGAGAATATAGCAATCAGCCCCAGCATTTT. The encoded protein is CASSQGGEYSNQPQHF.

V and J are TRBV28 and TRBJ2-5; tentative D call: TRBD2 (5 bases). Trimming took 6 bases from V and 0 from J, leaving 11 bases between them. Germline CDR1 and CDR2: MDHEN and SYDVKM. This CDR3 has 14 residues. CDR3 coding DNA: TGTGCCAGCAGCCCCGGGATAAACCAAGAGACCCAGTACTTC. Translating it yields CASSPGINQETQYF.

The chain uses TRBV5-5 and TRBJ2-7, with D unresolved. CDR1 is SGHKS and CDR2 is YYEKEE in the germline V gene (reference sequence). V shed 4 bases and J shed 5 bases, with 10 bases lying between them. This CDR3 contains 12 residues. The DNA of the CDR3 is TGTGCCAGCAGCGAGGTCAGTCACGAGCAGTACTTC. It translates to CASSEVSHEQYF. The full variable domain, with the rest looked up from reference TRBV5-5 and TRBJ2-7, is DAGVTQSPTHLIKTRGQQVTLRCSPISGHKSVSWYQQVLGQGPQFIFQYYEKEERGRGNFPDRFSARQFPNYSSELNVNALLLGDSALYLCASSEVSHEQYFGPGTRLTVT.

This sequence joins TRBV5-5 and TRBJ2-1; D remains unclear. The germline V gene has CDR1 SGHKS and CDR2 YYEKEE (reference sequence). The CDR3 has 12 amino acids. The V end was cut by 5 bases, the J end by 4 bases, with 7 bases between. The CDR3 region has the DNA TGTGCCAGCAGTTTCCCGTACAATGAGCAGTTCTTC. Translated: CASSFPYNEQFF.

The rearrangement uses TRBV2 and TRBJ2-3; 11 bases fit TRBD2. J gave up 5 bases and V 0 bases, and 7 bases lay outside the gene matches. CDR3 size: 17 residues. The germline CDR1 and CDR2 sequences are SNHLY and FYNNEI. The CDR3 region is CASSEAGGLAEVDTQYF. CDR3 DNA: TGTGCCAGCAGTGAAGCGGGGGGACTAGCGGAGGTAGATACGCAGTATTTT.

Here the CDR3 DNA reads TGTGCCAGCAGTATTAGCGGGCGGAGCTCCTACGAGCAGTACTTC. It specifies CASSISGRSSYEQYF. This chain links TRBV28 with TRBJ2-7; 7 nucleotides match TRBD2. CDR1 and CDR2 (germline): MDHEN, SYDVKM. This CDR3 spans 15 amino acids. Trimming cost V 5 bases and J 0 bases; bases outside gene matches: 7.

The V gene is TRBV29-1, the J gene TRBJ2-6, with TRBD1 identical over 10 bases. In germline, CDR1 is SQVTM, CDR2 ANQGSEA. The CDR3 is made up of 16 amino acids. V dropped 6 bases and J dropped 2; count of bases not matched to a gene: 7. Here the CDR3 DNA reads TGCAGCGTCGTTGGGACAGGGGAGGCTGGGGCCAACGTCCTGACTTTC. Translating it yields CSVVGTGEAGANVLTF.

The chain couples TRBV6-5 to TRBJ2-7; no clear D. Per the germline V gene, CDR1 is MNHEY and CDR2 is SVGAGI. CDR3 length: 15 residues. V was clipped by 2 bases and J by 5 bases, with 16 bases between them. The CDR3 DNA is TGTGCCAGCAGTTACGTCGCAGTTGGGAAACACGAGCAGTACTTC. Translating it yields CASSYVAVGKHEQYF.

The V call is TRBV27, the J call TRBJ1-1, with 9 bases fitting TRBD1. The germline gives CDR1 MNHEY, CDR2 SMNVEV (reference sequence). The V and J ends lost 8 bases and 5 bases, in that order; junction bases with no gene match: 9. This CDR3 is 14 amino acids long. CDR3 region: CASCPTGGATEAFF. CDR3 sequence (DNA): TGTGCCAGCTGTCCTACAGGGGGCGCAACTGAAGCTTTCTTT.

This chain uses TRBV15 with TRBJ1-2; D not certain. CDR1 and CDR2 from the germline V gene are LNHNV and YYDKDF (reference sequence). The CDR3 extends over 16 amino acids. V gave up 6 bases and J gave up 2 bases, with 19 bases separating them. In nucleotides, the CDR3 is TGTGCCACCAGTAATGGCGCCGGCAGTTACAACTATGGCTACACCTTC. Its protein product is CATSNGAGSYNYGYTF. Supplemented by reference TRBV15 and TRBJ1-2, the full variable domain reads DAMVIQNPRYQVTQFGKPVTLSCSQTLNHNVMYWYQQKSSQAPKLLFHYYDKDFNNEADTPDNFQSRRPNTSFCFLDIRSPGLGDTAMYLCATSNGAGSYNYGYTFGSGTRLTVV.